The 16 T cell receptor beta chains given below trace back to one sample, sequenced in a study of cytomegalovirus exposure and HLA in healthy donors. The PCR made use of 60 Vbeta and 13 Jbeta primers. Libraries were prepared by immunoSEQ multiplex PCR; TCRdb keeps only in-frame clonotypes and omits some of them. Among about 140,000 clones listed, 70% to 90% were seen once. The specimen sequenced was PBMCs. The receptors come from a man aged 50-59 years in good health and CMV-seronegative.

As DNA, the CDR3 is TGTGCCAGCAGCAAAGTGGGGGCTCCGACAGCTTTTTTGGAGACCCAGTACTTC. Its translation is CASSKVGAPTAFLETQYF. This chain uses TRBV21-1 with TRBJ2-5; whether TRBD1, the table's D call, matches the DNA was not checked. TRBV21-1 is a documented pseudogene. The CDR3 runs to 18 residues.

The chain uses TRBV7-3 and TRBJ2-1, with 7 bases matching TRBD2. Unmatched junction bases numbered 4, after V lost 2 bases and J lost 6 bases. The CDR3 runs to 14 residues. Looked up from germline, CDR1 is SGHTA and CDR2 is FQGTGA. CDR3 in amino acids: CASSLSRGSNEQFF. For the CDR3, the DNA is TGTGCCAGCAGCTTATCTCGCGGGAGCAATGAGCAGTTCTTC.

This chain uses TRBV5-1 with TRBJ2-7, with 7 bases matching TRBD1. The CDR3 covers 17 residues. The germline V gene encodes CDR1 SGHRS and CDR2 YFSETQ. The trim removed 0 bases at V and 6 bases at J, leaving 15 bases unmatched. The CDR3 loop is CASSLGTGGELTPEQYF. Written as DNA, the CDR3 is TGCGCCAGCAGCTTGGGGACAGGCGGCGAGCTGACCCCCGAGCAGTACTTC.

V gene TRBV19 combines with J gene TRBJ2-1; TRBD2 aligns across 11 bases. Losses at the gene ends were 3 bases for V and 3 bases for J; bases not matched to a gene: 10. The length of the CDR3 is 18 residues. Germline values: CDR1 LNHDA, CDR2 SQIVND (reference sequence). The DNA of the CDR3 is TGTGCCAGTAGTATTGGGGGTGCTAGCGGGAGGAACTACAATGAGCAGTTCTTC. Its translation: CASSIGGASGRNYNEQFF.

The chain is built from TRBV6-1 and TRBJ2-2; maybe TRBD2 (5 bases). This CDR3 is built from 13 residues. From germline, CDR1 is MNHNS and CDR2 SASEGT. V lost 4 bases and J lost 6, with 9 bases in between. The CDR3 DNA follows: TGTGCCAGCAGTGTTGAGGGCGCCGGGGAGCTGTTTTTT. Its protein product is CASSVEGAGELFF.

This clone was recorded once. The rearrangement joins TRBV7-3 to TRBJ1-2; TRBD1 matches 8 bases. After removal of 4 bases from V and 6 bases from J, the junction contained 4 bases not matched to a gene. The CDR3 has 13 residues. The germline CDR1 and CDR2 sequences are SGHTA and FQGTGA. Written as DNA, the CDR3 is TGTGCCAGCAGCTATGAGACAGGGGATGGCTACACCTTC. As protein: CASSYETGDGYTF.

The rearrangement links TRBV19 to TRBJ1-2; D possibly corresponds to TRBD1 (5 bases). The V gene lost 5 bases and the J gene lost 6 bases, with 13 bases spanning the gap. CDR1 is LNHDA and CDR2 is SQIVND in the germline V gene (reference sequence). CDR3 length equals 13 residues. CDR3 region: CASSPVGANGYTF. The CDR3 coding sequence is TGTGCCAGTAGTCCGGTAGGGGCGAATGGCTACACCTTC.

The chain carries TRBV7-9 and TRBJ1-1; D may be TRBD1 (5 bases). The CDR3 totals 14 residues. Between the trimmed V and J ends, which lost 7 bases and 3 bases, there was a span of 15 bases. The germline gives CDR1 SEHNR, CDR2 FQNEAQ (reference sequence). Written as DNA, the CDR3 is TGTGCCAGCACCCAAGGGGAAGGGTACACTGAAGCTTTCTTT. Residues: CASTQGEGYTEAFF.

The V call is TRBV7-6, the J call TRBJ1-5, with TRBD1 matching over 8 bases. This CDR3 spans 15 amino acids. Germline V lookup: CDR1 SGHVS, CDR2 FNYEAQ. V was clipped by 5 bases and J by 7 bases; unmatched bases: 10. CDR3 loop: CASSPTGVKKQPQHF. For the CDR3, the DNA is TGTGCCAGCAGCCCGACAGGGGTCAAAAAGCAGCCCCAGCATTTT.

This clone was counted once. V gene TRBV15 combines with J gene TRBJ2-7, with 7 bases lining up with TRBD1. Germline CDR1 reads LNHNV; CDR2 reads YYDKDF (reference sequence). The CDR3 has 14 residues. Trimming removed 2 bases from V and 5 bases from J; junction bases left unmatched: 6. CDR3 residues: CATSRPGQFNEQYF. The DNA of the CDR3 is TGTGCCACCAGCAGACCGGGACAGTTTAACGAGCAGTACTTC.

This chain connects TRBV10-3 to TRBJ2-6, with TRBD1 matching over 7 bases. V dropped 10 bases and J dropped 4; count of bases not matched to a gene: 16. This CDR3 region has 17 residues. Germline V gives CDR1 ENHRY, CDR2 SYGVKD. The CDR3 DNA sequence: TGTGCCACCTCCCGGGTACAGGGGCTTGGAGGGGCCAACGTCCTGACTTTC. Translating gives CATSRVQGLGGANVLTF.

For the CDR3, the DNA is TGTGCCAGCAGTGAATCACAGCTGAGCTCTGGAAACACCATATATTTT. It is translated as CASSESQLSSGNTIYF. This rearrangement joins TRBV2 to TRBJ1-3; D is unclear. This CDR3 is built from 16 residues. Deletions cut 2 bases from V and 0 bases from J, with 11 bases between. Per the germline V gene, CDR1 is SNHLY and CDR2 is FYNNEI.

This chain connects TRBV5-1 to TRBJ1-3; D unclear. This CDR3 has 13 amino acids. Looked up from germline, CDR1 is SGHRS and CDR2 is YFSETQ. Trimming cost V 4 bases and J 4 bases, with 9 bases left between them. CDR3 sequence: CASSTDRGNTIYF. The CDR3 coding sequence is TGCGCCAGCAGCACTGATAGAGGAAACACCATATATTTT.

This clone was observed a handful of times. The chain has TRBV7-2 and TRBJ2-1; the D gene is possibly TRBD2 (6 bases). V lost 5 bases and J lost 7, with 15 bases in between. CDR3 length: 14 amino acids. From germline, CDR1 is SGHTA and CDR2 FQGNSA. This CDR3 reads CASSRGGTWNEQFF. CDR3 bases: TGTGCCAGCAGCCGTGGGGGGACCTGGAATGAGCAGTTCTTC.

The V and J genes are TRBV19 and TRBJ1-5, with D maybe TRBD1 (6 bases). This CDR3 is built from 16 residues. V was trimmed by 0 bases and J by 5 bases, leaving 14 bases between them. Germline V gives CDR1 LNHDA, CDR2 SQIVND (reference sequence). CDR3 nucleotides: TGTGCCAGTAGTATAGATTATGGGGGGGCGTATCAGCCCCAGCATTTT. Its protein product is CASSIDYGGAYQPQHF.

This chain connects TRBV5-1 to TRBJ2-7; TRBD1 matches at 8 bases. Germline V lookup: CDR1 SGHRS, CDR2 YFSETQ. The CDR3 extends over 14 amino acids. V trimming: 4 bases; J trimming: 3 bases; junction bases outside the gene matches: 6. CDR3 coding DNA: TGCGCCAGCAGCCACGGACAGGGTTTCTACGAGCAGTACTTC. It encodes CASSHGQGFYEQYF.